The 18 T cell receptor beta chains presented below share a single source sample, sequenced in a study of PD-L1 blockade in urothelial cancer (dated 2017 in TCRdb). The method behind the library was the immunoSEQ multiplex PCR assay. Held by TCRdb, this immuneACCESS table contains in-frame sequences only and omits some clones. Under half of the omission traces to an unresolved V gene where checked; the cause of the rest is unknown. The sample contains around 110,000 clones, around 93% of them found a single time. The ten top clones hold around 4% of the sample. The time point label here, explained by the study, means: peripheral blood 6 weeks after treatment start. Sequenced here: PBMCs, sampled around atezolizumab (anti-PD-L1) treatment. These receptors all stem from a man aged 55 to 70 with urothelial cancer.

The gene calls are TRBV9 and TRBJ2-1, with TRBD2 matching over 13 bases. V was clipped by 7 bases and J by 9 bases; unmatched bases: 4. This CDR3 comprises 13 residues. The V gene's germline CDR1 is SGDLS and CDR2 YYNGEE. The CDR3 here is CASGGLAGAEQFF. The CDR3, as DNA: TGTGCCAGCGGAGGACTAGCGGGGGCTGAGCAGTTCTTC.

The gene calls are TRBV7-8 and TRBJ2-5; the match to TRBD2 covers 10 bases. Germline assignment: CDR1 SGHVS and CDR2 FQNEAQ. The CDR3 is 16 amino acids. With V trimmed by 6 bases and J by 2 bases, 9 bases remained unmatched. The CDR3 loop is CASRSKRGGMQETQYF. The CDR3 DNA sequence: TGTGCCAGCAGATCAAAGCGGGGGGGTATGCAAGAGACCCAGTACTTC. The full variable domain, completed using reference TRBV7-8 and TRBJ2-5, is GAGVSQSPRYKVAKRGQDVALRCDPISGHVSLFWYQQALGQGPEFLTYFQNEAQLDKSGLPSDRFFAERPEGSVSTLKIQRTQQEDSAVYLCASRSKRGGMQETQYFGPGTRLLVL.

Worth noting for this clone: Given a much more abundant clone one base away, this may be a read error. The sample has other DNA sequences that encode this CDR3 too. The rearrangement joins TRBV11-2 to TRBJ2-3; 8 nucleotides agree with TRBD2. Germline values: CDR1 SGHAT, CDR2 FQNNGV. J gave up 1 base and V 5 bases, and 8 bases lay outside the gene matches. The CDR3 is 16 residues long. The CDR3 here is CASSLAGTSGTDTQYF. The CDR3 DNA reads as TGTGCCAGCAGCCTTGCCGGGACTAGTGGCACAGATACGCAGTATTTT.

This clone was recorded once. The chain is built from TRBV19 and TRBJ2-6, with D possibly matching TRBD1 (5 bases). Trimming shortened V by 6 bases and J by 4 bases, and 10 bases separated the two germline ends. CDR1 is LNHDA, CDR2 SQIVND, per germline (reference sequence). CDR3 length: 14 residues. The CDR3 nucleotides read TGTGCCAGTAGCCCAGGGAACGGGGCCAACGTCCTGACTTTC. Translated: CASSPGNGANVLTF.

This chain connects TRBV5-1 to TRBJ2-5; D might be TRBD2 (6 bases). Trimming left V 0 bases short and J 7 bases short, with 13 bases between. CDR3 length: 14 amino acids. From germline, CDR1 is SGHRS and CDR2 YFSETQ. The CDR3 DNA sequence: TGCGCCAGCAGCTTGGGGGACCCCGGGGGGACCCAGTACTTC. It encodes CASSLGDPGGTQYF.

This clone was recorded only once. This chain connects TRBV2 to TRBJ2-1, with 7 bases fitting TRBD2. Losses at the gene ends were 2 bases for V and 1 base for J; bases not matched to a gene: 2. The CDR3 spans 15 residues. CDR1 SNHLY and CDR2 FYNNEI come from the germline V gene. This CDR3 is CASSELRGSYNEQFF. The CDR3 coding sequence is TGTGCCAGCAGTGAATTGCGGGGGTCCTACAATGAGCAGTTCTTC.

The chain combines TRBV4-2 with TRBJ2-3, with D uncertain. The CDR3 spans 16 residues. Per germline, CDR1 LGHNA and CDR2 YNFKEQ. Trimming took off 3 bases at V and 0 bases at J, with 13 bases between the two ends. CDR3 nucleotides: TGTGCCAGCAGCCAGACTCAGATATCTAGCACAGATACGCAGTATTTT. This translates into CASSQTQISSTDTQYF.

The chain carries TRBV5-4 and TRBJ2-7; TRBD1 aligns across 7 bases. Looked up from germline, CDR1 is SGHNT and CDR2 is YYREEE (reference sequence). This CDR3 spans 15 amino acids. The trim removed 1 base at V and 3 bases at J, leaving 7 bases unmatched. CDR3 nucleotide sequence: TGTGCCAGCAGCTTGAGTTCAGGGGGTGGCTACGAGCAGTACTTC. It encodes CASSLSSGGGYEQYF. The complete variable domain, with remaining parts taken from reference TRBV5-4 and TRBJ2-7, reads ETGVTQSPTHLIKTRGQQVTLRCSSQSGHNTVSWYQQALGQGPQFIFQYYREEENGRGNFPPRFSGLQFPNYSSELNVNALELDDSALYLCASSLSSGGGYEQYFGPGTRLTVT.

The chain uses TRBV7-2 and TRBJ2-3; tentative D call: TRBD1 (5 bases). V gave up 1 base and J gave up 0 bases, with 14 bases separating them. Germline V gene data show CDR1 as SGHTA and CDR2 as FQGNSA. The CDR3 is made up of 17 amino acids. For the CDR3, the DNA is TGTGCCAGCAGCTTAGGGCCGTGGGGCACCAGCACAGATACGCAGTATTTT. Its translation is CASSLGPWGTSTDTQYF.

This chain uses TRBV7-9 with TRBJ2-2; 9 positions agree with TRBD2. The germline CDR1 and CDR2 sequences are SEHNR and FQNEAQ (reference sequence). V trimming: 6 bases; J trimming: 2 bases; junction bases outside the gene matches: 7. This CDR3 has 16 amino acids. DNA of the CDR3: TGTGCCAGCAGTCATAGCGGGAGTTCAAACACCGGGGAGCTGTTTTTT. Translating it yields CASSHSGSSNTGELFF.

The chain links TRBV7-2 to TRBJ2-7; 7 bases are a match to TRBD1. Trimming cost V 5 bases and J 6 bases; bases outside gene matches: 7. Germline loops: CDR1 SGHTA, CDR2 FQGNSA. CDR3 size: 13 residues. The CDR3 loop is CASSLDRAGEQYF. In nucleotides, the CDR3 is TGTGCCAGCAGCCTAGACAGGGCGGGCGAGCAGTACTTC.

The gene calls are TRBV11-2 and TRBJ2-2; no definite D call. The CDR3 has 12 amino acids. Trimming shortened V by 2 bases and J by 6 bases, and 4 bases separated the two germline ends. Germline V gene sequence: CDR1 SGHAT, CDR2 FQNNGV. CDR3 amino acids: CASSLYSGELFF. CDR3 nucleotide sequence: TGTGCCAGCAGCTTATATTCCGGGGAGCTGTTTTTT. The variable domain in full, completed from reference TRBV11-2 and TRBJ2-2, reads EAGVAQSPRYKIIEKRQSVAFWCNPISGHATLYWYQQILGQGPKLLIQFQNNGVVDDSQLPKDRFSAERLKGVDSTLKIQPAKLEDSAVYLCASSLYSGELFFGEGSRLTVL.

This clone has only one observation. The V and J genes are TRBV7-2 and TRBJ1-1; 7 bases line up with TRBD1. V lost 1 base to trimming and J lost 3 bases; unmatched junction nucleotides: 8. Germline lookup yields CDR1 SGHTA and CDR2 FQGNSA. The CDR3 loop spans 16 amino acids. The CDR3 here is CASSLEGAGTYTEAFF. In nucleotides, the CDR3 is TGTGCCAGCAGCTTAGAGGGGGCTGGCACCTACACTGAAGCTTTCTTT.

A few counts support this clone. The chain combines TRBV7-9 with TRBJ1-5; TRBD1 aligns across 12 bases. V gave up 6 bases and J gave up 6 bases; unmatched junction bases: 6. CDR1 and CDR2 (germline): SEHNR, FQNEAQ (reference sequence). The CDR3 has 15 residues. CDR3 in amino acids: CASRSGDRGPQPQHF. Here the CDR3 DNA reads TGTGCCAGCAGGTCCGGGGACAGGGGGCCTCAGCCCCAGCATTTT.

The chain couples TRBV6-5 to TRBJ1-2; 7 nucleotides line up with TRBD1. The CDR3 sequence is 15 residues long. The V gene end was trimmed by 7 bases and the J gene end by 0 bases; junction bases not matched to a gene: 8. Germline CDR1 MNHEY, CDR2 SVGAGI. This chain's CDR3 is CASTWTGRANYGYTF. CDR3 nucleotide sequence: TGTGCCAGCACCTGGACAGGAAGAGCTAACTATGGCTACACCTTC.

V usage is TRBV7-9 and J usage is TRBJ2-5; D not certain. Germline CDR1 reads SEHNR; CDR2 reads FQNEAQ (reference sequence). The CDR3 extends over 14 amino acids. Trimming cost V 5 bases and J 0 bases, with 10 bases left between them. In DNA, the CDR3 is TGTGCCAGCAGCGGTGCCCGGGACCAAGAGACCCAGTACTTC. Residues: CASSGARDQETQYF. Full variable domain (rest looked up from reference TRBV7-9 and TRBJ2-5): DTGVSQNPRHKITKRGQNVTFRCDPISEHNRLYWYRQTLGQGPEFLTYFQNEAQLEKSRLLSDRFSAERPKGSFSTLEIQRTEQGDSAMYLCASSGARDQETQYFGPGTRLLVL.

V is TRBV28 and J is TRBJ2-7; the match to TRBD1 covers 8 bases. Germline trimming cut 4 bases from V and 1 base from J; bases unmatched to any gene: 9. Germline V gene lookup returns CDR1 MDHEN and CDR2 SYDVKM. There are 16 residues in the CDR3. The CDR3 nucleotides are TGTGCCAGCAGTTACCCTACCGACAGGGGTTCCTACGAGCAGTACTTC. Protein product: CASSYPTDRGSYEQYF.

The chain couples TRBV19 to TRBJ1-1; tentatively, D is TRBD1 (6 bases). Germline lookup yields CDR1 LNHDA and CDR2 SQIVND (reference sequence). V was shortened by 5 bases and J by 3 bases, with 10 bases between the two germline ends. The CDR3 is 13 amino acids. The CDR3, as DNA: TGTGCCAGTAGTTTGGACAGAGACACTGAAGCTTTCTTT. Protein sequence: CASSLDRDTEAFF.